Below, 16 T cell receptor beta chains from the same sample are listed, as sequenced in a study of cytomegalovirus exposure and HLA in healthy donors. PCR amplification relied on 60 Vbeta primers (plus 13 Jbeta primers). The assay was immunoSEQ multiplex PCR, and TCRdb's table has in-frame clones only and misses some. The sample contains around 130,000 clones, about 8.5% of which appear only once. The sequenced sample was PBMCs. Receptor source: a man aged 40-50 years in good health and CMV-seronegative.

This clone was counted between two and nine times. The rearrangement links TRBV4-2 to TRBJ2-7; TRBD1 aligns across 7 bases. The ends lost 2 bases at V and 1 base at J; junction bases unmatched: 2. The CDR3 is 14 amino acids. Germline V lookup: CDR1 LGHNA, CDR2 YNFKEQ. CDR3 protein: CASSQKGQSYEQYF. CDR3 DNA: TGTGCCAGCAGCCAAAAGGGACAGTCCTACGAGCAGTACTTC.

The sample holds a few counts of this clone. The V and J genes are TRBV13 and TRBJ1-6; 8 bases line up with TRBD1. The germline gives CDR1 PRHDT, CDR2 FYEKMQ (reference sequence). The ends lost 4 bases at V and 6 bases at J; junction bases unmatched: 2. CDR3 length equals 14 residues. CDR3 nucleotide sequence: TGTGCCAGCAGCTGGGGGACAGGTAATTCACCCCTCCACTTT. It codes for CASSWGTGNSPLHF. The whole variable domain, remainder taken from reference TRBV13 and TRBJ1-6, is AAGVIQSPRHLIKEKRETATLKCYPIPRHDTVYWYQQGPGQDPQFLISFYEKMQSDKGSIPDRFSAQQFSDYHSELNMSSLELGDSALYFCASSWGTGNSPLHFGNGTRLTVT.

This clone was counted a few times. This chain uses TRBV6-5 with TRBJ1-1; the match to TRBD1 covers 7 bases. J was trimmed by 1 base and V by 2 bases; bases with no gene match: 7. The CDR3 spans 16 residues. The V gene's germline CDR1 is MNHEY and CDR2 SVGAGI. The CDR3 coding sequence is TGTGCCAGCAGTTACGCTCGAGAGGGGGCGAACACTGAAGCTTTCTTT. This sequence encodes CASSYAREGANTEAFF.

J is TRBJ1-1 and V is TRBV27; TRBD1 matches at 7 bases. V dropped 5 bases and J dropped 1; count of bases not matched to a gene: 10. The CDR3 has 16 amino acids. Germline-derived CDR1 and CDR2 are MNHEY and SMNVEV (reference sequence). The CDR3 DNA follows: TGTGCCAGCAGTCCCCCCCGACAGGGAACGAACACTGAAGCTTTCTTT. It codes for CASSPPRQGTNTEAFF.

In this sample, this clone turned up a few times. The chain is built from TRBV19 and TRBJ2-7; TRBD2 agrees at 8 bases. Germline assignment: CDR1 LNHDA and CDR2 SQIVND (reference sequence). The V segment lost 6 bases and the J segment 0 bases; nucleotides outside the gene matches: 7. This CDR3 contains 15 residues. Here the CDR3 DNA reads TGTGCCAGTAGCTTCGAGAGCGGGGGCTCCTACGAGCAGTACTTC. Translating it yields CASSFESGGSYEQYF.

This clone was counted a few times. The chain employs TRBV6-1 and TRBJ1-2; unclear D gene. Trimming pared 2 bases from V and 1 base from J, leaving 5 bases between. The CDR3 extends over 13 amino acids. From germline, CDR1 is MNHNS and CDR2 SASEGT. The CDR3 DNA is TGTGCCAGCAGTGAAAAGAGTAACTATGGCTACACCTTC. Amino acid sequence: CASSEKSNYGYTF.

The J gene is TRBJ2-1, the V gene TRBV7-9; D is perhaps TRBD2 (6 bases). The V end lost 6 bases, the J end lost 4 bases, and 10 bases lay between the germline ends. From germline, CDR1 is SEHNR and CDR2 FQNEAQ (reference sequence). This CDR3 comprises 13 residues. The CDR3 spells CASRPGEYNEQFF. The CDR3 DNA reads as TGTGCCAGCAGGCCGGGAGAGTACAATGAGCAGTTCTTC.

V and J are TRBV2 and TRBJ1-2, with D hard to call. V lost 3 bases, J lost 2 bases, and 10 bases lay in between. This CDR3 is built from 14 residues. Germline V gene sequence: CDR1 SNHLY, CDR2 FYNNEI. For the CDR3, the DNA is TGTGCCAGCAGTGACGCAGATTCCAACTATGGCTACACCTTC. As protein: CASSDADSNYGYTF.

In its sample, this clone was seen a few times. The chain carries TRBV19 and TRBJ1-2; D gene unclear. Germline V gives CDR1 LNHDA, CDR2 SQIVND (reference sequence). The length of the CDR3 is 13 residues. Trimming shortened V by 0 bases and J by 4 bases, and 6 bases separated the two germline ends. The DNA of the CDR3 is TGTGCCAGTAGTATAGATAGAGTCTATGGCTACACCTTC. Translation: CASSIDRVYGYTF. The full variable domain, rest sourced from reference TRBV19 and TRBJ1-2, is DGGITQSPKYLFRKEGQNVTLSCEQNLNHDAMYWYRQDPGQGLRLIYYSQIVNDFQKGDIAEGYSVSREKKESFPLTVTSAQKNPTAFYLCASSIDRVYGYTFGSGTRLTVV.

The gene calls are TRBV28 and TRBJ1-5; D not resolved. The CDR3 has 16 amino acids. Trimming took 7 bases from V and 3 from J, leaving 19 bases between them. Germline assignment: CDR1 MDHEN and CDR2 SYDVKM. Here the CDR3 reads CASKAPTVGYNQPQHF. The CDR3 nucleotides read TGTGCCAGCAAAGCGCCCACGGTCGGTTACAATCAGCCCCAGCATTTT. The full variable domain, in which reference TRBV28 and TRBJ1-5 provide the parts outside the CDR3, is DVKVTQSSRYLVKRTGEKVFLECVQDMDHENMFWYRQDPGLGLRLIYFSYDVKMKEKGDIPEGYSVSREKKERFSLILESASTNQTSMYLCASKAPTVGYNQPQHFGDGTRLSIL.

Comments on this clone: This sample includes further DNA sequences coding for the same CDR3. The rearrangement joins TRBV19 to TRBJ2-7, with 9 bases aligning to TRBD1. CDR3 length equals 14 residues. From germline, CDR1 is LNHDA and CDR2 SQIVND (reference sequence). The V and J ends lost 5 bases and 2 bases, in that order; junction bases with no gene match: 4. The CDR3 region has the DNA TGTGCCAGTAGTCCGGGACAGGGCGCCTACGAGCAGTACTTC. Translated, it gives CASSPGQGAYEQYF. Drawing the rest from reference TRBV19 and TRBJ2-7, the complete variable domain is DGGITQSPKYLFRKEGQNVTLSCEQNLNHDAMYWYRQDPGQGLRLIYYSQIVNDFQKGDIAEGYSVSREKKESFPLTVTSAQKNPTAFYLCASSPGQGAYEQYFGPGTRLTVT.

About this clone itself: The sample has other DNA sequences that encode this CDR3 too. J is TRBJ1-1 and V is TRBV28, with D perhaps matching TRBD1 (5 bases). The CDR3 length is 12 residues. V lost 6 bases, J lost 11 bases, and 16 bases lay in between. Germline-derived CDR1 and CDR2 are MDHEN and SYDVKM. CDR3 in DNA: TGTGCCAGCAGGGGGCAGTTTGATAAGGCTTTCTTT. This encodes CASRGQFDKAFF.

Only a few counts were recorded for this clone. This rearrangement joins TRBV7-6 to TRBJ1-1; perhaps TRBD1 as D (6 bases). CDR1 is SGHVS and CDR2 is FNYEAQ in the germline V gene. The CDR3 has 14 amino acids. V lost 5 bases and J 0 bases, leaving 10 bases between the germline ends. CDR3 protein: CASSGQGLNTEAFF. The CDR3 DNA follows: TGTGCCAGCAGCGGCCAGGGGCTGAACACTGAAGCTTTCTTT.

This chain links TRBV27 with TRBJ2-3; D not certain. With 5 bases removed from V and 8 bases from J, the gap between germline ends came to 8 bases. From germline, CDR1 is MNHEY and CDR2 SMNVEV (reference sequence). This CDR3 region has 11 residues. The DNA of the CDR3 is TGTGCCAGCAGTCCCCTCGGTACGCAGTATTTT. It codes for CASSPLGTQYF.

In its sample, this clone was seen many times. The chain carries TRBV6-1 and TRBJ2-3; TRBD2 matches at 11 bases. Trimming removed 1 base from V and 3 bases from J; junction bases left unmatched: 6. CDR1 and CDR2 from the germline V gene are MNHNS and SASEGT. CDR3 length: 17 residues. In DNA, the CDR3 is TGTGCCAGCAGTGAAGTCCTAGCGGGGGGAAGTACAGATACGCAGTATTTT. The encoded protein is CASSEVLAGGSTDTQYF.

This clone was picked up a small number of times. The CDR3 DNA follows: TGTGCCAGCAGTCGGGGGGGGGTACCCCTCTCCTACGAGCAGTACTTC. Its translation is CASSRGGVPLSYEQYF. J is TRBJ2-7 and V is TRBV7-2; 8 positions agree with TRBD2. The V gene's germline CDR1 is SGHTA and CDR2 FQGNSA. V trimming: 6 bases; J trimming: 0 bases; junction bases outside the gene matches: 10. The CDR3 has 16 amino acids. The full variable domain, rest sourced from reference TRBV7-2 and TRBJ2-7, is GAGVSQSPSNKVTEKGKDVELRCDPISGHTALYWYRQSLGQGLEFLIYFQGNSAPDKSGLPSDRFSAERTGGSVSTLTIQRTQQEDSAVYLCASSRGGVPLSYEQYFGPGTRLTVT.